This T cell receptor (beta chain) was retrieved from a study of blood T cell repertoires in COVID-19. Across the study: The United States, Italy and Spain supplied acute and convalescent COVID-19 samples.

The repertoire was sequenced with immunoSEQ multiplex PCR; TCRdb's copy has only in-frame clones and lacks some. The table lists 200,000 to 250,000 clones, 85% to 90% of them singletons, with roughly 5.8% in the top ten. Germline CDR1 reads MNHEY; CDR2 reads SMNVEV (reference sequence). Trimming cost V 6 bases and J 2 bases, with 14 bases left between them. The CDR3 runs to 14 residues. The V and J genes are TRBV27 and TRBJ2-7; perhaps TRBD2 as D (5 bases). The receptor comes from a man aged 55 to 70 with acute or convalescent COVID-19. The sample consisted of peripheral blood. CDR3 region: CASSSSAAPYEQYF. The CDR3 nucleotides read TGTGCCAGCAGCAGCTCAGCGGCCCCCTACGAGCAGTACTTC.